One TCR beta chain is described in this entry. Its antigen is unknown. At one of its ends the junction is not consistent with the germline gene, which may arise from a read error. As defined, naive CD8 cells were CD45RO-negative and positively selected for CCR7, with terminally differentiated effector memory CD45RA+ cells excluded. The length of the CDR3 is 18 residues. Per the germline V gene, CDR1 is SGHAT and CDR2 is FQNNGV. The sample belongs to a study of shared clonotypes between healthy human individuals. Using approximately 200 ng DNA, 30,000 to 35,000 T cell genomes, the sorted-subset replicate PCRs were run. The assay was immunoSEQ multiplex PCR, and TCRdb's table has in-frame clones only and misses some. The table includes roughly 2,000,000 clones, about 95% detected once. General observations from the study: Blood was the sole source, and tissue repertoires probably differ.

V gene TRBV11-2 combines with J gene TRBJ2-4, with D possibly being TRBD1 or TRBD2 (6 bases each). Source material: naive CD8+ T cells sorted from blood. This TCR was recovered from a man between 18 and 29 years old in good health. CDR3 sequence reads: CASSLERGAGIAKSIQYF. For the CDR3, the DNA is TGTGCCAGCAGCTTAGAAAGGGGGGCAGGGATTGCCAAAAGCATTCAGTACTTC. The entire variable domain, with the rest obtained from reference TRBV11-2 and TRBJ2-4, is as follows: EAGVAQSPRYKIIEKRQSVAFWCNPISGHATLYWYQQILGQGPKLLIQFQNNGVVDDSQLPKDRFSAERLKGVDSTLKIQPAKLEDSAVYLCASSLERGAGIAKSIQYFGAGTRLSVL.